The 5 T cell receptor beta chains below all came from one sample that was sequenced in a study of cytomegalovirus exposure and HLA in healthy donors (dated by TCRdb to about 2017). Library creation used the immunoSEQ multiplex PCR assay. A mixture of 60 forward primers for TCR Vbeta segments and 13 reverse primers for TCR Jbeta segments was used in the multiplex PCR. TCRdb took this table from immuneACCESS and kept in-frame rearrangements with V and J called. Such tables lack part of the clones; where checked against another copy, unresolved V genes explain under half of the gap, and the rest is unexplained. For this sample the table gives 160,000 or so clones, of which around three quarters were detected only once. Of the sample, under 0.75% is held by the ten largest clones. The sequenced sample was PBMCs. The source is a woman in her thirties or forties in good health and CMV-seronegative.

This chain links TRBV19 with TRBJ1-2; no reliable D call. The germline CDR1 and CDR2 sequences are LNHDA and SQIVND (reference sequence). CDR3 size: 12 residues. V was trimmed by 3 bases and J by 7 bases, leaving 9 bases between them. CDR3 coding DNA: TGTGCCAGTAGTATTCGGGGTTCTGGCTACACCTTC. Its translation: CASSIRGSGYTF.

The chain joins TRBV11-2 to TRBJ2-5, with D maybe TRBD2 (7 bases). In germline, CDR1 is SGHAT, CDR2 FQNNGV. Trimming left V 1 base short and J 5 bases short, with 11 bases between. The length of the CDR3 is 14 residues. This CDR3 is CASSLGGGGETQYF. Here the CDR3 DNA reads TGTGCCAGCAGCTTAGGTGGCGGGGGCGAGACCCAGTACTTC.

CDR3 in DNA: TGTGCCAGCAGTTCCCAAATCATGAGACAGGGGTATGGCTACACCTTC. It translates to CASSSQIMRQGYGYTF. The rearrangement uses TRBV28 and TRBJ1-2; TRBD1 matches 8 bases. Trimming removed 4 bases from V and 5 bases from J; junction bases left unmatched: 12. Looked up from germline, CDR1 is MDHEN and CDR2 is SYDVKM. The CDR3 runs to 16 residues.

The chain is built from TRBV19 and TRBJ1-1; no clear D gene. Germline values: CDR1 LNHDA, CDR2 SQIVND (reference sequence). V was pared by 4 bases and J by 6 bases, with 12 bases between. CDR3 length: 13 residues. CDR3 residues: CASSKQVAPEAFF. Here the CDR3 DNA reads TGTGCCAGTAGTAAACAAGTAGCCCCTGAAGCTTTCTTT. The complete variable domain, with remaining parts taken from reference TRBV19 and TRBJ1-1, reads DGGITQSPKYLFRKEGQNVTLSCEQNLNHDAMYWYRQDPGQGLRLIYYSQIVNDFQKGDIAEGYSVSREKKESFPLTVTSAQKNPTAFYLCASSKQVAPEAFFGQGTRLTVV.

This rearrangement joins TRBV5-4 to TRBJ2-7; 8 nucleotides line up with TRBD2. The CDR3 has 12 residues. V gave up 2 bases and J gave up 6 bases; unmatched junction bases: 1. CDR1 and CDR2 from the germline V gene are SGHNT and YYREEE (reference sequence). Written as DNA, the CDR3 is TGTGCCAGCAGCTTTGCGGGGGGCGAGCAGTACTTC. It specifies CASSFAGGEQYF.